These T cell receptor beta chains were read from a single sample in a study of monozygotic twins with inflammatory bowel disease. TCRdb derives one entry per CDR3 protein from the 5' RACE reads, leaving out DNA. Its table lists roughly 160,000 distinct CDR3 sequences. The specimen was blood. These TCRs come from a human donor with ulcerative colitis or Crohn's disease, or a healthy co-twin of an affected twin (not recorded which). CDR3s include the opening cysteine and the closing phenylalanine or tryptophan.

V: TRBV7-9; J: TRBJ1-4; CDR3: CASSFEGADEKLFF
V: TRBV5-6; J: TRBJ2-5; CDR3: CASSLAEIQETQYF
V: TRBV5-4; J: TRBJ1-1; CDR3: CASSLAPTGTNTEAFF
V: TRBV12-3/TRBV12-4; J: TRBJ2-5; CDR3: CASNQASLETQYF
V: TRBV20-1; J: TRBJ2-1; CDR3: CRVAMTGLAGASSYNEQFF
V: TRBV5-4; J: TRBJ2-7; CDR3: CASSLGDPLRGYEQYF
V: TRBV5-1; J: TRBJ2-5; CDR3: CASSLYGGGDQETQYF
V: TRBV13; J: TRBJ1-3; CDR3: CASSLSVGSSGNTIYF
V: TRBV28; J: TRBJ2-6; CDR3: CASSHSVNWAISGANVLTF
V: TRBV5-1; J: TRBJ2-5; CDR3: CASSLATEIQETQYF
V: TRBV12-3/TRBV12-4; J: TRBJ2-3; CDR3: CASTPSGGNTDTQYF
V: TRBV24-1; J: TRBJ2-2; CDR3: CATSDYRAGVAGELFF
V: TRBV7-2; J: TRBJ2-5; CDR3: CASRADRGRETQYF
V: TRBV28; J: TRBJ2-3; CDR3: CASSSPSGPDTQYF
V: TRBV20-1; J: TRBJ2-7; CDR3: CSARPPGGDEQYF
V: TRBV20-1; J: TRBJ1-4; CDR3: CSAPWTGARVNEKLFF
V: TRBV18; J: TRBJ1-4; CDR3: CASSPQVVEEKLFF
V: TRBV7-2; J: TRBJ2-1; CDR3: CASSPLGPYNEQFF
V: TRBV12-3/TRBV12-4; J: TRBJ1-6; CDR3: CASKQETGSYNSPLHF
V: TRBV12-3/TRBV12-4; J: TRBJ1-6; CDR3: CASSRTGTNSPLHF
V: TRBV5-1; J: TRBJ2-7; CDR3: CASSLVRGNRQGTYEQYF
V: TRBV24-1; J: TRBJ2-1; CDR3: CATSSMLAGSYNEQFF
V: TRBV20-1; J: TRBJ2-2; CDR3: CSARDRMNTGELFF
V: TRBV20-1; J: TRBJ2-7; CDR3: CSARVPSSHEQYF
V: TRBV14; J: TRBJ2-3; CDR3: CASSPLPGGGTDTQYF
V: TRBV5-1; J: TRBJ1-4; CDR3: CASSFRPDNEKLFF